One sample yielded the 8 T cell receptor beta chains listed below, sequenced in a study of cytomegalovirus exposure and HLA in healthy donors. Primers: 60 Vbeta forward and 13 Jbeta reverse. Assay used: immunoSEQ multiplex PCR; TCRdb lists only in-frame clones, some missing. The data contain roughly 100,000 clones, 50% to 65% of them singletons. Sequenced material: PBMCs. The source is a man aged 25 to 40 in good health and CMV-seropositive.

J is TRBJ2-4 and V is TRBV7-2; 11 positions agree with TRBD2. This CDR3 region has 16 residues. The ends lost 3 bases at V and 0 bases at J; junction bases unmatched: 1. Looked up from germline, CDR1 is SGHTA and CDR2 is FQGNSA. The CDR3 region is CASSFSGGGAKNIQYF. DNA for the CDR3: TGTGCCAGCAGCTTTAGCGGGGGGGGAGCCAAAAACATTCAGTACTTC.

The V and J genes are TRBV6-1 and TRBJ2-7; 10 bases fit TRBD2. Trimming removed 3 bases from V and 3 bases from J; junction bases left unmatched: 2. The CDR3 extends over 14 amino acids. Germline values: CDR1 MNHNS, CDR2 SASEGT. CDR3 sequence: CASSDLAGDYEQYF. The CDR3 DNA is TGTGCCAGCAGTGATCTAGCGGGGGACTACGAGCAGTACTTC.

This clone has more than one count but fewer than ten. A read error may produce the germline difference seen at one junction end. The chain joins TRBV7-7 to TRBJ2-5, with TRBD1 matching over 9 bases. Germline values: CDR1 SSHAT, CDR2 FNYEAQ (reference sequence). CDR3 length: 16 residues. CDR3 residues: CASSPGTGYGGETQYF. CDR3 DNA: TGTGCTAGCAGCCCCGGGACAGGGTATGGAGGAGAGACCCAGTACTTC. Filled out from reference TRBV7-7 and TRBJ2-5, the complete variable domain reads GAGVSQSPRYKVTKRGQDVTLRCDPISSHATLYWYQQALGQGPEFLTYFNYEAQPDKSGLPSDRFSAERPEGSISTLTIQRTEQRDSAMYRCASSPGTGYGGETQYFGPGTRLLVL.

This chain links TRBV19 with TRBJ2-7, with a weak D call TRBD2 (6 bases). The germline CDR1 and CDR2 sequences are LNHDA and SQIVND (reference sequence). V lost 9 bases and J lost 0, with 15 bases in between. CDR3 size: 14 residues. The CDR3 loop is CASQGAGSSYEQYF. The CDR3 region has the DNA TGTGCCAGCCAGGGAGCCGGGAGCTCCTACGAGCAGTACTTC.

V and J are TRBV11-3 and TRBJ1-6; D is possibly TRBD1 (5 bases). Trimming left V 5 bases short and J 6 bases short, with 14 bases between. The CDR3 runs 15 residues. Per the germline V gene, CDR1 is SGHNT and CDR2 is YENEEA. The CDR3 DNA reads TGTGCCAGCAGCCCAACGCGGGGGGTTAATTCACCCCTCCACTTT. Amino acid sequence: CASSPTRGVNSPLHF. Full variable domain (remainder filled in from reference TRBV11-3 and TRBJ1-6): EAGVVQSPRYKIIEKKQPVAFWCNPISGHNTLYWYLQNLGQGPELLIRYENEEAVDDSQLPKDRFSAERLKGVDSTLKIQPAELGDSAVYLCASSPTRGVNSPLHFGNGTRLTVT.

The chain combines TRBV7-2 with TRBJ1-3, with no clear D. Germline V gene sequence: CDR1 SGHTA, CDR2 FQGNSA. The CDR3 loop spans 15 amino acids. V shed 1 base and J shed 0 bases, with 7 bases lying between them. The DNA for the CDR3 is TGTGCCAGCAGCTTAGACAGTAACTCTGGAAACACCATATATTTT. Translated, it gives CASSLDSNSGNTIYF.

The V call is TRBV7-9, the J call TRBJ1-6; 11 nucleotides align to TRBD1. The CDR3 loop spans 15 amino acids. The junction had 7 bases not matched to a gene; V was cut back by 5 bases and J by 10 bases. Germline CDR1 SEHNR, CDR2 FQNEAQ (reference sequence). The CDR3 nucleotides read TGTGCCAGCAGCCCTGGACAGGGGGCAGGCTCACCCCTCCACTTT. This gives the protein CASSPGQGAGSPLHF. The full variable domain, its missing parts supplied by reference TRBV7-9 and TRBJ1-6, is DTGVSQNPRHKITKRGQNVTFRCDPISEHNRLYWYRQTLGQGPEFLTYFQNEAQLEKSRLLSDRFSAERPKGSFSTLEIQRTEQGDSAMYLCASSPGQGAGSPLHFGNGTRLTVT.

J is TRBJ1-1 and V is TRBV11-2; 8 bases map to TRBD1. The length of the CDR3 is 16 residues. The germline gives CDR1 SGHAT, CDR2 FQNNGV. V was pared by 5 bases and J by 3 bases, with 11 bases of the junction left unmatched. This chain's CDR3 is CASSPSEHRGYTEAFF. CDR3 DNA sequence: TGTGCCAGCAGCCCTAGCGAACACAGGGGGTACACTGAAGCTTTCTTT.